The 27 T cell receptor beta chains in this list originate from one sample, sequenced in a study of cytomegalovirus exposure and HLA in healthy donors (dated by TCRdb to 2016 to 2017). Preparation of the library involved the immunoSEQ multiplex PCR assay. For the multiplex PCR, a mixture combining 60 forward primers for TCR Vbeta segments and 13 reverse primers for TCR Jbeta segments was used. The table comes from immuneACCESS by way of TCRdb, which keeps in-frame sequences with V and J called. Part of the clones is missing from these tables; in studies checked, under half for an unresolved V gene and the rest for unknown reasons. This sample comprises around 60,000 clones, 75% to 85% of them detected only once. The ten top clones hold 5.5% to 7% of the sample. Sequencing was performed on PBMCs. These receptors were collected from a male donor in good health and CMV-seronegative.

This chain uses TRBV5-4 with TRBJ2-7; TRBD2 is a possible D gene (5 bases). Per the germline V gene, CDR1 is SGHNT and CDR2 is YYREEE (reference sequence). Trimming shortened V by 1 base and J by 5 bases, and 13 bases separated the two germline ends. The CDR3 has 14 residues. The CDR3 spells CASSLSEGIHEQYF. Written as DNA, the CDR3 is TGTGCCAGCAGCTTGAGTGAGGGAATCCACGAGCAGTACTTC.

The rearrangement uses TRBV7-3 and TRBJ2-3; D possibly corresponds to TRBD2 (5 bases). V was shortened by 5 bases and J by 0 bases, with 15 bases between the two germline ends. The CDR3 extends over 16 amino acids. Germline V gene sequence: CDR1 SGHTA, CDR2 FQGTGA. DNA of the CDR3: TGTGCCAGCAGCCTTCAGACTATCTCTAGCACAGATACGCAGTATTTT. Protein sequence: CASSLQTISSTDTQYF.

This chain connects TRBV14 to TRBJ2-3, with 12 nucleotides matching TRBD1. Trimming removed 2 bases from V and 5 bases from J; junction bases left unmatched: 5. The CDR3 runs 16 residues. Looked up from germline, CDR1 is SGHDN and CDR2 is FVKESK. The CDR3 region is CASSQIGDRGRDTQYF. The DNA for the CDR3 is TGTGCCAGCAGCCAAATTGGGGACAGGGGGCGAGATACGCAGTATTTT.

V and J are TRBV21-1 and TRBJ2-4; TRBD1, the table's D call, lacks a check against the DNA. TRBV21-1 is termed a pseudogene. CDR3 length: 18 residues. CDR3 protein: CASSKALKAGPTKNIQYF. The CDR3 coding sequence is TGTGCCAGCAGCAAAGCGCTGAAGGCAGGGCCTACCAAAAACATTCAGTACTTC.

A few counts support this clone. Other DNA sequences in this sample translate to the same CDR3. V is TRBV9 and J is TRBJ1-6, with TRBD1 matching 8 bases. With V trimmed by 2 bases and J by 4 bases, 5 bases remained unmatched. Germline V lookup: CDR1 SGDLS, CDR2 YYNGEE. The CDR3 sequence is 16 residues long. The DNA of the CDR3 is TGTGCCAGCAGCGTCCAGGGGACAGGATATAATTCACCCCTCCACTTT. The encoded protein is CASSVQGTGYNSPLHF.

CDR3 residues: CATSSSSNYGYTF. CDR3 nucleotides: TGTGCCACCAGCAGTTCCTCTAACTATGGCTACACCTTC. The genes are TRBV15 and TRBJ1-2, with D uncertain. The CDR3 is made up of 13 amino acids. Per the germline V gene, CDR1 is LNHNV and CDR2 is YYDKDF (reference sequence). V lost 3 bases and J lost 0, with 5 bases in between. Based on the CDR3 plus reference TRBV15 and TRBJ1-2, the full variable domain is DAMVIQNPRYQVTQFGKPVTLSCSQTLNHNVMYWYQQKSSQAPKLLFHYYDKDFNNEADTPDNFQSRRPNTSFCFLDIRSPGLGDTAMYLCATSSSSNYGYTFGSGTRLTVV.

The rearrangement uses TRBV18 and TRBJ2-1, with 8 bases aligning to TRBD1. Per the germline V gene, CDR1 is KGHSH and CDR2 is LQKENI. The junction had 6 bases not matched to a gene; V was cut back by 4 bases and J by 4 bases. The CDR3 contains 15 residues. The CDR3 loop reads CASSQAGGLYNEQFF. The DNA of the CDR3 is TGTGCCAGCTCACAGGCAGGGGGCCTTTACAATGAGCAGTTCTTC.

The chain has TRBV27 and TRBJ1-2; 8 nucleotides align to TRBD1. V shed 4 bases and J 4 bases; nucleotides not matched to a gene: 8. CDR1 is MNHEY and CDR2 is SMNVEV in the germline V gene (reference sequence). There are 15 residues in the CDR3. CDR3 region: CASSSLRQGAYGYTF. As DNA, the CDR3 is TGTGCCAGCAGTTCCCTCCGCCAGGGGGCCTATGGCTACACCTTC.

Points on this clone: At one boundary the junction diverges from the germline segment, which might be a read error. The chain combines TRBV7-9 with TRBJ2-7, with 8 bases matching TRBD2. The CDR3 loop spans 15 amino acids. Germline CDR1 reads SEHNR; CDR2 reads FQNEAQ (reference sequence). CDR3: CASSLGSGSSYKQYF. The DNA for the CDR3 is TGTGCCAGCAGCTTAGGCAGCGGGAGCTCCTACAAGCAGTACTTC.

The CDR3 loop is CASSQGTASGNTIYF. The CDR3, as DNA: TGCGCCAGCAGCCAAGGGACAGCCTCTGGAAACACCATATATTTT. This rearrangement joins TRBV4-3 to TRBJ1-3, with D perhaps matching TRBD1 (6 bases). This CDR3 region has 15 residues. The ends were cut back, 1 base at V and 0 bases at J, with 7 bases in the middle. Germline V CDR1 and CDR2: LGHNA, YSLEER.

V is TRBV19 and J is TRBJ2-2; D gene uncertain. Per germline, CDR1 LNHDA and CDR2 SQIVND (reference sequence). This CDR3 region has 11 residues. V lost 6 bases, J lost 5 bases, and 4 bases lay in between. The CDR3 spells CASRATGELFF. The CDR3 DNA sequence: TGTGCCAGTAGAGCTACCGGGGAGCTGTTTTTT.

The table lists this clone with a count of one. The DNA for the CDR3 is TGTGCCAGCAGTTTATCGTCTCAGTATGGCTACACCTTC. Its translation is CASSLSSQYGYTF. V gene TRBV27 combines with J gene TRBJ1-2; D call uncertain. Looked up from germline, CDR1 is MNHEY and CDR2 is SMNVEV (reference sequence). V gave up 0 bases and J gave up 5 bases, with 7 bases separating them. There are 13 residues in the CDR3.

The rearrangement links TRBV18 to TRBJ2-7; maybe TRBD1 (5 bases). CDR1 KGHSH and CDR2 LQKENI come from the germline V gene. V lost 0 bases and J lost 0, with 6 bases in between. This CDR3 spans 14 amino acids. CDR3 sequence (DNA): TGTGCCAGCTCACCACCGGACAACTCCTACGAGCAGTACTTC. Protein sequence: CASSPPDNSYEQYF.

This clone appeared a single time. This chain joins TRBV2 and TRBJ2-1; 7 nucleotides align to TRBD1. The V gene's germline CDR1 is SNHLY and CDR2 FYNNEI. J gave up 6 bases and V 2 bases, and 1 base lay outside the gene matches. The CDR3 has 13 amino acids. The CDR3: CASSEWDSNEQFF. CDR3 bases: TGTGCCAGCAGTGAATGGGACAGCAATGAGCAGTTCTTC. The full variable domain, with the rest looked up from reference TRBV2 and TRBJ2-1, is EPEVTQTPSHQVTQMGQEVILRCVPISNHLYFYWYRQILGQKVEFLVSFYNNEISEKSEIFDDQFSVERPDGSNFTLKIRSTKLEDSAMYFCASSEWDSNEQFFGPGTRLTVL.

The genes are TRBV7-2 and TRBJ2-7; the D gene is possibly TRBD2 (5 bases). Trimming cost V 1 base and J 2 bases, with 9 bases left between them. Germline V gene lookup returns CDR1 SGHTA and CDR2 FQGNSA. The CDR3 length is 14 residues. CDR3 nucleotide sequence: TGTGCCAGCAGCTTAGTTCCGGAGGCCTACGAGCAGTACTTC. Encoded protein: CASSLVPEAYEQYF.

The V and J genes are TRBV6-4 and TRBJ2-3, with TRBD2 identical over 11 bases. V lost 6 bases, J lost 3 bases, and 5 bases stayed unmatched. Per germline, CDR1 MRHNA and CDR2 SNTAGT. This CDR3 is built from 15 residues. The CDR3 nucleotides are TGTGCCAGCAGCGCTACTAGCGGGGGTACAGATACGCAGTATTTT. Translating it yields CASSATSGGTDTQYF.

This clone turned up a few times. This chain connects TRBV30 to TRBJ1-1, with D possibly matching TRBD1 (6 bases). Trimming took off 0 bases at V and 1 base at J, with 15 bases between the two ends. Per germline, CDR1 GTSNPN and CDR2 SVGIG (reference sequence). CDR3 length equals 16 residues. The CDR3 reads CAWSVQGGRGNTEAFF. CDR3 in DNA: TGTGCCTGGAGTGTACAAGGAGGCAGGGGGAACACTGAAGCTTTCTTT.

The chain couples TRBV6-4 to TRBJ2-7, with a possible D match to TRBD1 (5 bases). Trimming stripped 6 bases from V and 5 bases from J, with 23 bases between. The CDR3 sequence is 16 residues long. Germline V lookup: CDR1 MRHNA, CDR2 SNTAGT. The CDR3 loop is CASRIGAVREVNEQYF. CDR3 DNA sequence: TGTGCCAGCAGGATAGGGGCTGTGCGAGAGGTGAACGAGCAGTACTTC.

The V call is TRBV30, the J call TRBJ1-2, with 7 bases identical to TRBD1. V gave up 4 bases and J gave up 4 bases; unmatched junction bases: 6. The germline CDR1 and CDR2 sequences are GTSNPN and SVGIG (reference sequence). This CDR3 contains 13 residues. The CDR3 DNA follows: TGTGCCTGGACCCTCAGGGGGACCTATGGCTACACCTTC. This gives the protein CAWTLRGTYGYTF.

V and J are TRBV25-1 and TRBJ2-3, with 7 bases lining up with TRBD2. V dropped 1 base and J dropped 2; count of bases not matched to a gene: 6. This CDR3 has 16 amino acids. Germline CDR1 and CDR2: MGHDK and SYGVNS. This chain's CDR3 is CASSEWEGVFTDTQYF. Written as DNA, the CDR3 is TGTGCCAGCAGTGAATGGGAGGGAGTTTTCACAGATACGCAGTATTTT.

The chain has TRBV7-8 and TRBJ1-2; TRBD1 aligns across 10 bases. There are 15 residues in the CDR3. The ends lost 1 base at V and 7 bases at J; junction bases unmatched: 6. The germline V gene encodes CDR1 SGHVS and CDR2 FQNEAQ. CDR3 DNA sequence: TGTGCCAGCAGCTTAGTCCGGGACAGGGGCGGTGGCTACACCTTC. Amino acids: CASSLVRDRGGGYTF.

There are a few counts of this clone. V is TRBV19 and J is TRBJ1-1; 7 bases match TRBD1. Germline V lookup: CDR1 LNHDA, CDR2 SQIVND (reference sequence). The CDR3 spans 15 residues. V lost 4 bases to trimming and J lost 0 bases; unmatched junction nucleotides: 5. CDR3 sequence reads: CASSRGTAMNTEAFF. As DNA, the CDR3 is TGTGCCAGTAGTAGGGGGACAGCCATGAACACTGAAGCTTTCTTT.

A few counts support this clone. The chain recombines TRBV2 with TRBJ1-2, with a possible D match to TRBD1 (6 bases). The germline V and J ends were trimmed by 5 bases and 7 bases, with 23 bases remaining between them. CDR3 length: 16 amino acids. Looked up from germline, CDR1 is SNHLY and CDR2 is FYNNEI. The CDR3 reads CASSRDNGAQNVGYTF. As DNA, the CDR3 is TGTGCCAGCAGTAGGGACAACGGGGCTCAGAATGTTGGCTACACCTTC.

The chain carries TRBV2 and TRBJ1-4; tentative D call: TRBD1 (5 bases). The CDR3 runs to 14 residues. CDR1 and CDR2 (germline): SNHLY, FYNNEI. With 3 bases removed from V and 3 bases from J, the gap between germline ends came to 8 bases. The CDR3 loop reads CASSDGGANEKLFF. CDR3 nucleotide sequence: TGTGCCAGCAGTGATGGGGGGGCTAATGAAAAACTGTTTTTT.

The chain combines TRBV5-1 with TRBJ2-1; D gene unclear. This CDR3 comprises 15 residues. Germline V gene sequence: CDR1 SGHRS, CDR2 YFSETQ. The ends were cut back, 4 bases at V and 2 bases at J, with 13 bases in the middle. CDR3 nucleotides: TGCGCCAGCAGCGCCGACACCCGAACCTACAATGAGCAGTTCTTC. Its translation: CASSADTRTYNEQFF.

The V and J genes are TRBV7-9 and TRBJ1-1; no clear D gene. V was cut by 4 bases and J by 1 base, with 10 bases left in between. Germline V gene data show CDR1 as SEHNR and CDR2 as FQNEAQ (reference sequence). The CDR3 length is 14 residues. CDR3 protein: CASSSIGGNTEAFF. The DNA for the CDR3 is TGTGCCAGCAGCTCCATTGGAGGGAACACTGAAGCTTTCTTT. The whole variable domain, filled in from reference TRBV7-9 and TRBJ1-1, reads DTGVSQNPRHKITKRGQNVTFRCDPISEHNRLYWYRQTLGQGPEFLTYFQNEAQLEKSRLLSDRFSAERPKGSFSTLEIQRTEQGDSAMYLCASSSIGGNTEAFFGQGTRLTVV.

The chain carries TRBV7-9 and TRBJ2-7; 12 positions agree with TRBD1. Trimming removed 6 bases from V and 7 bases from J; junction bases left unmatched: 10. Germline V gene lookup returns CDR1 SEHNR and CDR2 FQNEAQ (reference sequence). The CDR3 spans 15 residues. The CDR3 nucleotides read TGTGCCAGCAGATCTCCGCGGGACAGGGGGCAAGAGCAGTACTTC. The encoded protein is CASRSPRDRGQEQYF.